A selection of T cell receptor beta chains follows, all from one sample in a study of CD4 T cells in relation to SARS-CoV-2 and coronaviruses. Their specific antigens are unknown. Only in-frame clones appear in the TCRdb table, and some are missing; sequencing was by immunoSEQ multiplex PCR. The repertoire consists of about 40,000 clones, with around 82% occurring once and the leading ten covering 3.5% to 5%. The specimen was naive CD4+ T cells from PBMCs, cultured in vitro. Every receptor here comes from an adult with COVID-19. CDR3s include the opening cysteine and the closing phenylalanine or tryptophan. The order of the fields is clone size, D gene, J gene, V gene, CDR3 DNA, CDR3 protein. A D gene is named only where the DNA matches it firmly. Only some rows state a clone size, as once, few, many or a class for expanded clones.

>.|.|TRBJ2-1|TRBV5-6
TGTGCCAGCAGCTTGGTCCTTAGCTCCTACAATGAGCAGTTCTTC
CASSLVLSSYNEQFF
>.|TRBD1|TRBJ2-2|TRBV19
TGTGCCAGTAGTGGACAGGGTGAGGCCGGGGAGCTGTTTTTT
CASSGQGEAGELFF
>.|.|TRBJ2-7|TRBV6-2/TRBV6-3
TGTGCCAGCAGTTACGCGACAGGATACTACGAGCAGTACTTC
CASSYATGYYEQYF
>.|TRBD1|TRBJ2-3|TRBV9
TGTGCCAGCAGCGGACAGGGGGACCGCACAGATACGCAGTATTTT
CASSGQGDRTDTQYF
>.|.|TRBJ2-7|TRBV7-3
TGTGCCAGCAGCTTATATGACAGGCCTCTCCAGTACTTC
CASSLYDRPLQYF
>once|.|TRBJ1-2|TRBV6-2/TRBV6-3
TGTGCCAGCAGTTTCGAACAGCAGCGAGCGTGGGACTCTTATGGCTACACCTTC
CASSFEQQRAWDSYGYTF
>.|.|TRBJ2-7|TRBV21-1
TGTGCCAGCAGCAAATTAGCTAAACAGCCGGTTTCCTACGAGCAGTACTTC
CASSKLAKQPVSYEQYF
>.|.|TRBJ2-3|TRBV3-1/TRBV3-2
TGTGCCAGCACGAGAGGGGTCGGGAATACGCAGTATTTT
CASTRGVGNTQYF
>.|.|TRBJ2-7|TRBV10-2
TGCGCCAGCAGTGAGTCAGGAGTTTCCTACGAGCAGTACTTC
CASSESGVSYEQYF
>few|.|TRBJ2-7|TRBV11-3
TGTGCCAGCAGCTTACGTCCGGACGGCGAGCAGTACTTC
CASSLRPDGEQYF
>.|TRBD2|TRBJ2-3|TRBV6-4
TGTGCCAGCAGTGAAGGTGGGAGGGGCACAGATACGCAGTATTTT
CASSEGGRGTDTQYF
>.|TRBD1|TRBJ1-2|TRBV19
TGTGCCAGTAGTCCCGGACAGGGGTTATATGGCTACACCTTC
CASSPGQGLYGYTF
>once|.|TRBJ2-4|TRBV6-6
TGTGCCAGCAGCCATCCCTCTTGGGGAAACATTCAGTACTTC
CASSHPSWGNIQYF
>.|.|TRBJ1-2|TRBV6-5
TGTGCCAGCAGTTCCCCGTGGGTGCTAAACTATGGCTACACCTTC
CASSSPWVLNYGYTF
>.|.|TRBJ1-5|TRBV6-2/TRBV6-3
TGTGCCAGCAGTTACTCGGCAGCCCTGGTTAGGGCCCAGCATTTT
CASSYSAALVRAQHF
>.|TRBD2|TRBJ2-5|TRBV5-1
TGCGCCAGCAGCCCCCGGACTAGCGGGAGTCAAGAGACCCAGTACTTC
CASSPRTSGSQETQYF
>few|TRBD2|TRBJ2-1|TRBV28
TGTGCCAGCAGTGGGGTAGGACTAGCGGGAGGTGAGCAGTTCTTC
CASSGVGLAGGEQFF
>.|.|TRBJ2-7|TRBV28
TGTGCCAGCAGTTATTTCAACTACGAGCAGTACTTC
CASSYFNYEQYF
>.|TRBD2|TRBJ2-5|TRBV30
TGTGCCTGGACCGGGACTAGCGGGAGAAAAGAGACCCAGTACTTC
CAWTGTSGRKETQYF
>.|TRBD2|TRBJ2-1|TRBV5-4
TGTGCCAGCAGCTTGCGACTAGCGGGAGAGGGTGAGCAGTTCTTC
CASSLRLAGEGEQFF
>.|.|TRBJ1-4|TRBV11-2
TGTGCCAGCAGCTTCGCTGGGGGAAAACTGTTTTTT
CASSFAGGKLFF
>.|.|TRBJ2-1|TRBV5-6
TGTGCCAGCAGCTTACCGGGAAATGAGCAGTTCTTC
CASSLPGNEQFF
>.|.|TRBJ1-6|TRBV4-3
TGCGCCAGCAGCCAAGAATATCGTAGTACGAGGGAAAATTCACCCCTCCACTTT
CASSQEYRSTRENSPLHF
>.|.|TRBJ2-7|TRBV7-2
TGTGCCAGCAGCCCCGCGCTCGGGGAACGGTACGAGCAGTACTTC
CASSPALGERYEQYF
>.|TRBD1|TRBJ2-6|TRBV19
TGTGCCAGTAGTATCGGCTTTTGGCAGGGGGCTTCTGGGGCCAACGTCCTGACTTTC
CASSIGFWQGASGANVLTF
>.|.|TRBJ2-3|TRBV19
TGTGCCAGTAGACTAGGATACACAGATACGCAGTATTTT
CASRLGYTDTQYF
>.|.|TRBJ2-1|TRBV11-1
TGTGCCAGCAGCTTAGCGGGAGTGGGATCCGGTGAGCAGTTCTTC
CASSLAGVGSGEQFF
>.|.|TRBJ2-7|TRBV5-6
TGTGCCAGCAGCTTGGGACAGAAGTACGAGCAGTACTTC
CASSLGQKYEQYF
>.|.|TRBJ2-7|TRBV10-3
TGTGCCATCAGCGGGATTAGTGTTTACGAGCAGTACTTC
CAISGISVYEQYF
>.|.|TRBJ1-4|TRBV15
TGTGCCACCAGGACACCCTCCAGAAAACTGTTTTTT
CATRTPSRKLFF
>.|TRBD2|TRBJ2-1|TRBV2
TGTGCCAGCAGTTCTGAGACTAGCGGCAATGAGCAGTTCTTC
CASSSETSGNEQFF
>.|TRBD2|TRBJ2-7|TRBV7-2
TGTGCCAGCAGACGTGGGGGGGGCGAGCAGTACTTC
CASRRGGGEQYF
>few|.|TRBJ2-2|TRBV7-9
TGTGCCAGCAGCCCGGGCTACATCGCAACCGGGGAGCTGTTTTTT
CASSPGYIATGELFF
>.|TRBD2|TRBJ2-3|TRBV4-2
TGTGCCAGCAGCCAAGATTCTAGCGGGTTCACAGATACGCAGTATTTT
CASSQDSSGFTDTQYF
>.|TRBD1|TRBJ2-1|TRBV24-1
TGTGCCACCAGTGATCCCGGGACAGGGGACAATGAGCAGTTCTTC
CATSDPGTGDNEQFF
>.|.|TRBJ1-2|TRBV7-2
TGTGCCAGCAGCCTCGCGGGCAGGGTGGCCTATGGCTACACCTTC
CASSLAGRVAYGYTF
>.|TRBD2|TRBJ2-1|TRBV24-1
TGTGCCACCAGTGCAGGGACTAGCGGGGGGCAGTTCTTC
CATSAGTSGGQFF
>.|.|TRBJ1-1|TRBV28
TGTGCCAGCAGGGAGAGGACAGTGAACACTGAAGCTTTCTTT
CASRERTVNTEAFF
>few|TRBD2|TRBJ2-7|TRBV4-2
TGTGCCAGCAGCCAAGGGCTAGCGGGAGGGCAGTACGAGCAGTACTTC
CASSQGLAGGQYEQYF
>.|TRBD2|TRBJ2-5|TRBV19
TGTGCCAGTAGTAAGGGAGGGGCCCAAGAGACCCAGTACTTC
CASSKGGAQETQYF
>.|.|TRBJ1-5|TRBV30
TGTGCCTGGAGTGAATCCAGCAATCAGCCCCAGCATTTT
CAWSESSNQPQHF
>.|.|TRBJ2-3|TRBV3-1/TRBV3-2
TGTGCCAGCAGCCGGGGTTCCACAGATACGCAGTATTTT
CASSRGSTDTQYF
>.|.|TRBJ2-2|TRBV24-1
TGTGCCACCTCTCAGCGTGGACCGGGGGAGCTGTTTTTT
CATSQRGPGELFF